The entry below describes one TCR beta chain. The antigen is not known. The source of the sample is a study of cytomegalovirus exposure and HLA in healthy donors. Study results and limitations: In terms of immune exposure information, only CMV serostatus was available. When a later analysis compared HLA-associated TCR beta chains with equally common others, the HLA-associated chains turned out to be more clonally expanded and to have lower generation probabilities.

CDR3 length equals 14 residues. Trimming at V came to 5 bases and at J to 0 bases, leaving 2 bases not matched to a gene. CDR1 and CDR2 from the germline V gene are MNHEY and SMNVEV (reference sequence). The PCR made use of 60 Vbeta and 13 Jbeta primers. Some clones are missing from TCRdb's copy, which holds only in-frame ones; the method was immunoSEQ multiplex PCR. The sample gives about 180,000 clones, 76% of which show up once; 2% to 3% is in the top ten. This receptor was taken from a woman in her 30s in good health and CMV-seropositive. The rearrangement uses TRBV27 and TRBJ2-3, with 7 positions matching TRBD2. Sequencing input: PBMCs. In DNA form, the CDR3 reads TGTGCCAGCAGTCGCGGGGGTAGCACAGATACGCAGTATTTT. It translates to CASSRGGSTDTQYF.